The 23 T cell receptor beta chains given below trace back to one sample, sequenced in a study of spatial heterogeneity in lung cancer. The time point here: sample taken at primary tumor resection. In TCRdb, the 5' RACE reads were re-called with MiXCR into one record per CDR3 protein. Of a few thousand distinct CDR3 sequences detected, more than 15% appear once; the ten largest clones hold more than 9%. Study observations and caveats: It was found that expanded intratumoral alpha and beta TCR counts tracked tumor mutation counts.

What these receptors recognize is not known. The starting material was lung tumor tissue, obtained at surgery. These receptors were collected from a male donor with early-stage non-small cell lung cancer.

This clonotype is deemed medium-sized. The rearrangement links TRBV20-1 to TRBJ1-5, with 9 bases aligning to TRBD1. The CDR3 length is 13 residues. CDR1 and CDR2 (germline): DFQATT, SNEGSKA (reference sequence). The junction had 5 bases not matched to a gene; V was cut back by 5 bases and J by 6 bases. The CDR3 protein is CSAAGQGIQPQHF. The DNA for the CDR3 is TGCAGTGCTGCGGGACAGGGCATTCAGCCCCAGCATTTT.

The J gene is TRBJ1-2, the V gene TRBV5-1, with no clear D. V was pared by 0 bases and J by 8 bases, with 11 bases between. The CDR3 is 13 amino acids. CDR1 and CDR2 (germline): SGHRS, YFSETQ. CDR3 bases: TGCGCCAGCAGCTTGGAGGCAGCGAGCGGCTACACCTTC. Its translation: CASSLEAASGYTF.

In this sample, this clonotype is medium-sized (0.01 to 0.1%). CDR3 nucleotide sequence: TGCGCCAGCAGCAGGGGGAACGGAATAGGAAACACCATATATTTT. Residues: CASSRGNGIGNTIYF. The rearrangement uses TRBV4-3 and TRBJ1-3; a possible D gene is TRBD1 (6 bases). Germline V gives CDR1 LGHNA, CDR2 YSLEER. V was shortened by 5 bases and J by 4 bases, with 15 bases between the two germline ends. CDR3 size: 15 residues.

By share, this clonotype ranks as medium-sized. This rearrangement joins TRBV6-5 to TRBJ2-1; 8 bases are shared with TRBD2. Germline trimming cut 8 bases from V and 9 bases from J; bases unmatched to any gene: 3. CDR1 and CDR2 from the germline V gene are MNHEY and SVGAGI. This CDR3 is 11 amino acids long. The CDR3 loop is CASHRGGEQFF. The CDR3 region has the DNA TGTGCCAGCCACCGGGGGGGTGAGCAGTTCTTC.

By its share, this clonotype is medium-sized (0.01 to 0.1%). This CDR3 reads CASSENSGVEKLFF. CDR3 bases: TGTGCCAGCAGTGAAAACAGCGGCGTTGAAAAACTGTTTTTT. This chain connects TRBV6-1 to TRBJ1-4; D unresolved. The V end was cut by 2 bases, the J end by 7 bases, with 11 bases between. CDR1 is MNHNS, CDR2 SASEGT, per germline. This CDR3 is built from 14 residues.

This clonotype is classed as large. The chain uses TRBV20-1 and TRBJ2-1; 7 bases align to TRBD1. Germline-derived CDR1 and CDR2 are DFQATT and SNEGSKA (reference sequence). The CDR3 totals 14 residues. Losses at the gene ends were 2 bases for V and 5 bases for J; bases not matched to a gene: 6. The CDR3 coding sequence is TGCAGTGCTAGAACTAACAGGGGCAACAATGAGCAGTTCTTC. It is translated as CSARTNRGNNEQFF.

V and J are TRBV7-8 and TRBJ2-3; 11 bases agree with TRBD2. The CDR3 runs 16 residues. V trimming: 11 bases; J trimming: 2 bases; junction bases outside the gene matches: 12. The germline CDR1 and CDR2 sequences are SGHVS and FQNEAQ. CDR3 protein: CAVTVRLAGFTDTQYF. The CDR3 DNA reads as TGTGCCGTCACGGTACGACTAGCGGGGTTCACAGATACGCAGTATTTT.

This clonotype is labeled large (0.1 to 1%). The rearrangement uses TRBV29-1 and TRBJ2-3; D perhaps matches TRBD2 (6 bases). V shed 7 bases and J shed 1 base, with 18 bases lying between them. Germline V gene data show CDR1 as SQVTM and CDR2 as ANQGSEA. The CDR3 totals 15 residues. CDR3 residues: CSAPIVSGGTDTQYF. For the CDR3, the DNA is TGCAGCGCGCCCATTGTTAGCGGTGGCACAGATACGCAGTATTTT.

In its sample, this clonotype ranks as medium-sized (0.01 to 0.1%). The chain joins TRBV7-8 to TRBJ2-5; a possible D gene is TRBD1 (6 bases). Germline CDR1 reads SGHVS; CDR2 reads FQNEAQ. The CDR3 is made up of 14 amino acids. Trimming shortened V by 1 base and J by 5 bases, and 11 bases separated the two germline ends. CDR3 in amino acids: CASSLGSGVETQYF. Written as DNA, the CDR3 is TGTGCCAGCAGCTTAGGATCAGGGGTGGAGACCCAGTACTTC.

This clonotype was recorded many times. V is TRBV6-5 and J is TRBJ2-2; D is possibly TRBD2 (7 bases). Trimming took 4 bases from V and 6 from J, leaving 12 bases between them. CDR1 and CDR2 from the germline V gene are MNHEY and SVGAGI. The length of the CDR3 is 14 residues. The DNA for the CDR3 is TGTGCCAGCAGTTGGAGGGGGGGGTCCGGGGAGCTGTTTTTT. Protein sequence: CASSWRGGSGELFF.

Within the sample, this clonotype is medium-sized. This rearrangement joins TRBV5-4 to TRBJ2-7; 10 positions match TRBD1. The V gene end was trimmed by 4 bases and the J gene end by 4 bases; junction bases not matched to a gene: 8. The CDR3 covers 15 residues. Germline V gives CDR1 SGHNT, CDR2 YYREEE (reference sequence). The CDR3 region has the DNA TGTGCCAGCAGCCTTCCGGGACAGGGGTTATACGAGCAGTACTTC. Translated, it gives CASSLPGQGLYEQYF.

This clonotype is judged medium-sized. Here the CDR3 reads CSARGQGSFRDEKLFF. The CDR3 bases are TGCAGTGCTAGAGGACAGGGATCGTTTCGGGATGAAAAACTGTTTTTT. V usage is TRBV20-1 and J usage is TRBJ1-4; 7 bases map to TRBD1. The length of the CDR3 is 16 residues. Germline V CDR1 and CDR2: DFQATT, SNEGSKA (reference sequence). Trimming removed 1 base from V and 6 bases from J; junction bases left unmatched: 11.

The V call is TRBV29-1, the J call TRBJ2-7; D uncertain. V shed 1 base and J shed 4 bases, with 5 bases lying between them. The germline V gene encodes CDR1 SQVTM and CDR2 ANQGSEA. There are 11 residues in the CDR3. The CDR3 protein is CSVEGGYEQYF. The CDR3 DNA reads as TGCAGCGTTGAAGGTGGTTACGAGCAGTACTTC.

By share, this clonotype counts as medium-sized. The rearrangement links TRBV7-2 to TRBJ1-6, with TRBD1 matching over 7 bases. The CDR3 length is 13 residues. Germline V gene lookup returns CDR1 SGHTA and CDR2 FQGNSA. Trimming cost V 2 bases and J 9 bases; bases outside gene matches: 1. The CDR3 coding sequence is TGTGCCAGCAGCTTAAGACAGGGTTCACCCCTCCACTTT. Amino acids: CASSLRQGSPLHF.

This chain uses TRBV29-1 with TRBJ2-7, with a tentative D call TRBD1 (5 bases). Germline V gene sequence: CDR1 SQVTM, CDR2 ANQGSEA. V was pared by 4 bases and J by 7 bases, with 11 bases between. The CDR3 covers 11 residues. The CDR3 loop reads CSVGSPGEQYF. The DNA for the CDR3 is TGCAGCGTTGGATCCCCAGGGGAGCAGTACTTC.

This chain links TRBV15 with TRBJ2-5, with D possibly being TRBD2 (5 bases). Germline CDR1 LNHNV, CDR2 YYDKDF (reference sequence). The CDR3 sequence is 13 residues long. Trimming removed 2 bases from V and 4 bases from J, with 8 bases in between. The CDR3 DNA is TGTGCCACCAGCAGATTTGGAGGAGAGACCCAGTACTTC. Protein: CATSRFGGETQYF.

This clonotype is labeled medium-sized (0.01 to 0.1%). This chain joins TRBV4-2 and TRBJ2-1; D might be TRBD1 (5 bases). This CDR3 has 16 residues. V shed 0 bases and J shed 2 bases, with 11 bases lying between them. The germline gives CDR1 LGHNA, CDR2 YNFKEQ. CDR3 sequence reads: CASSQEGRGPYNEQFF. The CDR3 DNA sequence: TGTGCCAGCAGCCAAGAGGGGCGAGGACCCTACAATGAGCAGTTCTTC.

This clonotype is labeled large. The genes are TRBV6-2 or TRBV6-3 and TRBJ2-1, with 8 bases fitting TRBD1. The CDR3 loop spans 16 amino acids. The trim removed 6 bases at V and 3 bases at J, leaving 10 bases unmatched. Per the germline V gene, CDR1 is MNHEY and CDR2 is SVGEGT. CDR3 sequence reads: CASRLQGGRGYNEQFF. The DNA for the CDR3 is TGTGCCAGCAGGCTACAGGGGGGCAGGGGCTACAATGAGCAGTTCTTC.

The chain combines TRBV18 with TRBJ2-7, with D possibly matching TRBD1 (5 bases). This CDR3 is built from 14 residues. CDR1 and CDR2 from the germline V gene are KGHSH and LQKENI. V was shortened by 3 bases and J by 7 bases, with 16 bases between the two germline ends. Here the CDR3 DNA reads TGTGCCAGCTCACCCCAGGGATACTACGAGGAGCAGTACTTC. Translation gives CASSPQGYYEEQYF.

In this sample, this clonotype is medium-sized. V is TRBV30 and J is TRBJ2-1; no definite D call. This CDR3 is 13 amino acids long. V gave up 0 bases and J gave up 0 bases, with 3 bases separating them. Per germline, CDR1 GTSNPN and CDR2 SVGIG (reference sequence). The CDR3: CAWSVASYNEQFF. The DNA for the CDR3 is TGTGCCTGGAGTGTGGCCTCCTACAATGAGCAGTTCTTC.

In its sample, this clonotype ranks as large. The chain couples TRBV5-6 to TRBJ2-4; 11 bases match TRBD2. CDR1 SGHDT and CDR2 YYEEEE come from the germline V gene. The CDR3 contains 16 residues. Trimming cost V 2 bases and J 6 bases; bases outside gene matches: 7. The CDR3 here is CASSFLRLAGGNIQYF. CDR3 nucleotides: TGTGCCAGCAGCTTTTTGAGGCTAGCGGGAGGAAACATTCAGTACTTC. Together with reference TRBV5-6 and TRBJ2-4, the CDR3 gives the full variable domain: DAGVTQSPTHLIKTRGQQVTLRCSPKSGHDTVSWYQQALGQGPQFIFQYYEEEERQRGNFPDRFSGHQFPNYSSELNVNALLLGDSALYLCASSFLRLAGGNIQYFGAGTRLSVL.

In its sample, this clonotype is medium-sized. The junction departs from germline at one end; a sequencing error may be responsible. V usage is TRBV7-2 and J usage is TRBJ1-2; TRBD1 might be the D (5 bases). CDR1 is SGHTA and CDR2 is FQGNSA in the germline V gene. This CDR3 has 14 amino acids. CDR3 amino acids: CVSSLGGDGYGYTF. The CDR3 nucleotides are TGTGTCAGCAGCTTGGGAGGGGACGGGTATGGCTACACCTTC.

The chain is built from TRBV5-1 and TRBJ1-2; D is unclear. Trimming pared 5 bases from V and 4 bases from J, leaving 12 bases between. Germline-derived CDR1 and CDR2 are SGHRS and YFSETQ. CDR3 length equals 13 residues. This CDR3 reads CASRDSAGYGYTF. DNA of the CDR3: TGCGCCAGCAGGGATTCGGCGGGCTATGGCTACACCTTC.